This TCR beta chain was recorded in a study of blood T cell repertoires in COVID-19. The method was immunoSEQ multiplex PCR; TCRdb's version includes in-frame clones alone and lacks a portion of them. The sample lists approximately 300,000 clones, about 85% seen once, with under 6% in the top ten. Germline loops: CDR1 MNHEY, CDR2 SVGEGT. The V segment lost 5 bases and the J segment 0 bases; nucleotides outside the gene matches: 7. This CDR3 has 16 amino acids. The receptor was derived from a young woman who had recovered from COVID-19. Sample: PBMCs or T cells enriched from blood (not recorded which). The chain has TRBV6-2 or TRBV6-3 and TRBJ1-1; 9 bases align to TRBD1. The CDR3 region is CASSTAWTGVNTEAFF. The CDR3 nucleotides read TGTGCCAGCAGTACCGCGTGGACAGGGGTGAACACTGAAGCTTTCTTT.